This T cell receptor beta chain was identified during a study of cytomegalovirus exposure and HLA in healthy donors. Study overall: Later analysis reported that the approximately 130 validation repertoires shared the platform of the 500 to 850 first-cohort repertoires.

Produced via immunoSEQ multiplex PCR; TCRdb's table is partial and in-frame only. The table shows 120,000 or so clones, with more than 70% occurring only once. CDR3 length equals 14 residues. CDR1 SGDLS and CDR2 YYNGEE come from the germline V gene. V was trimmed by 0 bases and J by 0 bases, leaving 6 bases between them. The sample was PBMCs. This clonotype was sampled from a man in his thirties or forties in good health and CMV-seronegative. This chain joins TRBV9 and TRBJ1-2; D is uncertain. The CDR3 DNA sequence: TGTGCCAGCAGCGTAGATGGGCCTAACTATGGCTACACCTTC. Amino acids: CASSVDGPNYGYTF.